This TCR beta chain was identified in a study of CD8 T cells in ankylosing spondylitis. A few counts support this clonotype. Its matching antigen is unknown. Germline V gene lookup returns CDR1 MGHRA and CDR2 YSYEKL. The V segment lost 2 bases and the J segment 0 bases; nucleotides outside the gene matches: 7. This CDR3 comprises 17 residues. From the 5' RACE reads, TCRdb called clonotypes with MiXCR, one entry per CDR3 protein. This sample yields 400,000 or so distinct CDR3 sequences, of which 25% to 30% are seen a single time; 0.89% belongs to the top ten. Study-level findings and limits: Ankylosing spondylitis blood appeared to be characterized by a TCR beta motif of 8 or 9 highly homologous variants.

Source material: blood, either unsorted or a sorted T cell fraction (not recorded which). The chain links TRBV4-1 to TRBJ2-7; the match to TRBD2 covers 10 bases. The clonotype originates from a male donor with ankylosing spondylitis. The chain's CDR3 is CASSQRLAGVHSYEQYV. In DNA form, the CDR3 reads TGCGCCAGCAGCCAAAGGCTAGCGGGGGTGCACTCCTACGAGCAGTACGTC.